Here is one T cell receptor beta chain with its context. TCRdb re-analysed the 5' RACE reads in MiXCR, keeping a single row per CDR3 protein. The table shows about 71,000 distinct CDR3 sequences, with roughly 13% occurring only once. This sample was taken from a study of early T cells in non-severe SARS-CoV-2 infection. The CDR3 length is 14 residues. The V gene's germline CDR1 is ENHRY and CDR2 SYGVKD. J lost 8 bases, V lost 4 bases, and 8 bases had no gene match. The gene calls are TRBV10-3 and TRBJ2-1; 7 positions match TRBD1. The specimen was whole blood. The receptor was derived from an adult who was a healthcare worker with PCR-confirmed SARS-CoV-2 infection or an uninfected control (not recorded which). The CDR3 nucleotides are TGTGCCATCAGTGTAACAGGGGATCTCCATGAGCAGTTCTTC. This gives the protein CAISVTGDLHEQFF.